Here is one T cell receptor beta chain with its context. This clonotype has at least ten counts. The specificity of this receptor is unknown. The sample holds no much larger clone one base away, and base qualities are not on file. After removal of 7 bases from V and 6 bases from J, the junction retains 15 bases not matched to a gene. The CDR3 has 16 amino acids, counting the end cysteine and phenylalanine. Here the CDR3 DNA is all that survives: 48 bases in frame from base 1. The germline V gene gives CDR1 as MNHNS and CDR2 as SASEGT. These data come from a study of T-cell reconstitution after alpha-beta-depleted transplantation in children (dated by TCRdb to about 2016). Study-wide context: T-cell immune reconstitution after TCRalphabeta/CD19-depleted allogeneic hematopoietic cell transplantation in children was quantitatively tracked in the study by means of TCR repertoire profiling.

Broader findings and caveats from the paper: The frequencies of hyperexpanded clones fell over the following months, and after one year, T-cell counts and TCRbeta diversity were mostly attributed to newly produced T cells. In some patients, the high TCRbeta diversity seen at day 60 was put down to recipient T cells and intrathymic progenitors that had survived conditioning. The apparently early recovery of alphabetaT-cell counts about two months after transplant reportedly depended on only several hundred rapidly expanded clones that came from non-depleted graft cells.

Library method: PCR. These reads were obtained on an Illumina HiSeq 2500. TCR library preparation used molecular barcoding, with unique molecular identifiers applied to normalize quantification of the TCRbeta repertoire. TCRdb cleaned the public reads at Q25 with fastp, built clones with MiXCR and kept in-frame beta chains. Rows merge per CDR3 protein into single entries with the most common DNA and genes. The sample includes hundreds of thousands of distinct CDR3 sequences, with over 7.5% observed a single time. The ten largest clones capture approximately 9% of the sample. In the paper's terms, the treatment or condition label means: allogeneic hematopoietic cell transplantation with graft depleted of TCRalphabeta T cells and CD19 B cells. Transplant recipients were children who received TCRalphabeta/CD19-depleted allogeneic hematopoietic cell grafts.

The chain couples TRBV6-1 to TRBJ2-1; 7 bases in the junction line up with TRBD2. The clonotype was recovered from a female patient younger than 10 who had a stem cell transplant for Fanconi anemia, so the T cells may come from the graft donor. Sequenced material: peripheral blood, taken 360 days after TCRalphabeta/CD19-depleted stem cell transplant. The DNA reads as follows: TGTGCCAGCACCCCAGAGCGGACTAGGATCCTCAATGAGCAGTTCTTC. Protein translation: CASTPERTRILNEQFF.